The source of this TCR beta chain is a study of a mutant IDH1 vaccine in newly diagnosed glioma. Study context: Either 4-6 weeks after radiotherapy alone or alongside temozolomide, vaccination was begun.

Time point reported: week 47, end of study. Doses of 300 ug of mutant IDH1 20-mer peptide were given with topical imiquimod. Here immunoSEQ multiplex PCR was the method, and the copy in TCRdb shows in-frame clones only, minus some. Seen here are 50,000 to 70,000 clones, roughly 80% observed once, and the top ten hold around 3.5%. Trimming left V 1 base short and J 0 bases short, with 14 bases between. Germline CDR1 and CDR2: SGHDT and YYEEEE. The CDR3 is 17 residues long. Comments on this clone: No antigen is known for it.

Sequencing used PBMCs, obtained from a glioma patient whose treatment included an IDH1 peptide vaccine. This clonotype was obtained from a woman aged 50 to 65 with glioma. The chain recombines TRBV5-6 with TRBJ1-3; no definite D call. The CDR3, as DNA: TGTGCCAGCAGCTTGCTCTCGGCGGGAAGCTCTGGAAACACCATATATTTT. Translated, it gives CASSLLSAGSSGNTIYF.